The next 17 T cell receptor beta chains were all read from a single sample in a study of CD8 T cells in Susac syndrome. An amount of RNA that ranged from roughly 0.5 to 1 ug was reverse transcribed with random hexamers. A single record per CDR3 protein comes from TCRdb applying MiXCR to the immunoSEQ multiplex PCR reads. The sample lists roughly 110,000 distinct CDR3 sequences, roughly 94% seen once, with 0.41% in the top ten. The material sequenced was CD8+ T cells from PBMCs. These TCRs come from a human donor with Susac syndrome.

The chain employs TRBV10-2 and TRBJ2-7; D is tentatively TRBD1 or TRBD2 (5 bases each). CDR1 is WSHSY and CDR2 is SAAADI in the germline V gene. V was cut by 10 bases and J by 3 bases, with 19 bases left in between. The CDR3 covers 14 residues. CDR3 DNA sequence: TGCGCCACTTCAAAAGGGACCCCATTCTACGAGCAGTACTTC. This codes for CATSKGTPFYEQYF.

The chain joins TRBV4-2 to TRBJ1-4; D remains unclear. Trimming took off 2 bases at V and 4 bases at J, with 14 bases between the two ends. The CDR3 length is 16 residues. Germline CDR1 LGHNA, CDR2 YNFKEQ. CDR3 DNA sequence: TGTGCCAGCAGCCAAACGGCGCCAGTAGTTAATGAAAAACTGTTTTTT. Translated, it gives CASSQTAPVVNEKLFF.

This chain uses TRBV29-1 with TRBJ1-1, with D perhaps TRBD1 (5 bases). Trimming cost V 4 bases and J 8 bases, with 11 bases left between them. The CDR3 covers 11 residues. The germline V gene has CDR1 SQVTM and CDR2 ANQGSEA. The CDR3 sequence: CSVGTDSEAFF. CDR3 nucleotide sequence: TGCAGCGTTGGCACCGACAGCGAAGCTTTCTTT.

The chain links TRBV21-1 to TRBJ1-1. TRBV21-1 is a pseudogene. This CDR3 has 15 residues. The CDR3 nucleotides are TGTGCCAGCAGCAGCCTACATAGGAGGAACACTGAAGCTTTCTTT. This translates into CASSSLHRRNTEAFF.

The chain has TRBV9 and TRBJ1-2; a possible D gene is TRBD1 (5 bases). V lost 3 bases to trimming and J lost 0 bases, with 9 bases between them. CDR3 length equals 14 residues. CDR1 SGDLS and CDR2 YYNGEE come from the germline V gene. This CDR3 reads CASSGGSPNYGYTF. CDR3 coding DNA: TGTGCCAGCAGCGGGGGCAGCCCTAACTATGGCTACACCTTC.

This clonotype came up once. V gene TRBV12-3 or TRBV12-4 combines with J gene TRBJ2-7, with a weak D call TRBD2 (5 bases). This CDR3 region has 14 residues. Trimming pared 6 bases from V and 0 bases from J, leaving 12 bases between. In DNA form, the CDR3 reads TGTGCCAGCAGCCGGGCGAGGGCCTCCTACGAGCAGTACTTC. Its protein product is CASSRARASYEQYF.

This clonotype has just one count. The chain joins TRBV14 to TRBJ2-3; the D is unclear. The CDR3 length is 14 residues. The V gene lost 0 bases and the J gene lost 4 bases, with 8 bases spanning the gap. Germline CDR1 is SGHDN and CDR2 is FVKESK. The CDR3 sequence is CASSQEPGADTQYF. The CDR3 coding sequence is TGTGCCAGCAGCCAAGAACCCGGCGCAGATACGCAGTATTTT.

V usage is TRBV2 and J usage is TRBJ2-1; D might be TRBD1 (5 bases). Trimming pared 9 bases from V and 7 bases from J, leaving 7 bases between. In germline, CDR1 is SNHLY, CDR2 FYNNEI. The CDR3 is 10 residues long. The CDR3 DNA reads TGTGCCAGTCAGGGTAATGAGCAGTTCTTC. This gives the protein CASQGNEQFF.

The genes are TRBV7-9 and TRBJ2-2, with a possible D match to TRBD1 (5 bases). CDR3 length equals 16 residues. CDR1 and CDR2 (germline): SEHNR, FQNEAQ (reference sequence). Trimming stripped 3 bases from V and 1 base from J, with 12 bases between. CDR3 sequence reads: CASSFPGSGNTGELFF. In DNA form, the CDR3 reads TGTGCCAGCAGCTTTCCAGGGTCCGGGAACACCGGGGAGCTGTTTTTT. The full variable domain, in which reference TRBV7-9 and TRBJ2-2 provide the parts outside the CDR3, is DTGVSQNPRHKITKRGQNVTFRCDPISEHNRLYWYRQTLGQGPEFLTYFQNEAQLEKSRLLSDRFSAERPKGSFSTLEIQRTEQGDSAMYLCASSFPGSGNTGELFFGEGSRLTVL.

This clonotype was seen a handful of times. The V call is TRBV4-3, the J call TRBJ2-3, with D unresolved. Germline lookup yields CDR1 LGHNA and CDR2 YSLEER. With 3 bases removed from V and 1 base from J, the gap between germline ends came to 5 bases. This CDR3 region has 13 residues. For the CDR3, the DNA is TGCGCCAGCAGCCATGATGGCACAGATACGCAGTATTTT. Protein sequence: CASSHDGTDTQYF.

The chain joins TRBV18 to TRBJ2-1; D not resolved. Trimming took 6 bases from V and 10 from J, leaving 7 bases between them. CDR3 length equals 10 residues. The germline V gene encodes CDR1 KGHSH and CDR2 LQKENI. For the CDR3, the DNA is TGTGCCAGCTCCGCCGGGGAGCAGTTCTTC. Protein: CASSAGEQFF.

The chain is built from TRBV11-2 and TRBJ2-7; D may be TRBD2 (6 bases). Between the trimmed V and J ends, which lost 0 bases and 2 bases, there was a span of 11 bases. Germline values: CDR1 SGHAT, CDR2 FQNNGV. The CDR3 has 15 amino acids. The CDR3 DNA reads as TGTGCCAGCAGCTTAGAACAGGAGGGGACCTACGAGCAGTACTTC. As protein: CASSLEQEGTYEQYF.

In DNA form, the CDR3 reads TGTGCCAGCACCGTGGGATCCAAGGCTGGGGCCAACGTCCTGACTTTC. This gives the protein CASTVGSKAGANVLTF. The chain recombines TRBV7-9 with TRBJ2-6; D is undetermined. Looked up from germline, CDR1 is SEHNR and CDR2 is FQNEAQ (reference sequence). The CDR3 runs 16 residues. V was clipped by 7 bases and J by 2 bases, with 15 bases between them.

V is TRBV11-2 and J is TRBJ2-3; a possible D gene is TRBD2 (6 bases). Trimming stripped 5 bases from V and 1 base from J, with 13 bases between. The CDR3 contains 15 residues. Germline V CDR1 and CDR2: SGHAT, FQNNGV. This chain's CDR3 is CASSPVGGGTDTQYF. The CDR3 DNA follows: TGTGCCAGCAGCCCAGTGGGGGGAGGCACAGATACGCAGTATTTT.

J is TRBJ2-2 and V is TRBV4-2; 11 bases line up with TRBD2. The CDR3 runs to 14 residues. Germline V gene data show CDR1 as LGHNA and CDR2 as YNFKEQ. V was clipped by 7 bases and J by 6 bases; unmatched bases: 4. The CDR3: CASTSGGLPGELFF. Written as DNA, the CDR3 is TGTGCCAGCACTAGCGGGGGGCTGCCCGGGGAGCTGTTTTTT.

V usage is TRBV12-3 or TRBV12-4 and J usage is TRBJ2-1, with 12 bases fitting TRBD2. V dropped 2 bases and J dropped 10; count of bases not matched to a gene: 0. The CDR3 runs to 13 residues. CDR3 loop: CASSLTSGGEQFF. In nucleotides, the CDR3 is TGTGCCAGCAGTTTAACTAGCGGGGGGGAGCAGTTCTTC.

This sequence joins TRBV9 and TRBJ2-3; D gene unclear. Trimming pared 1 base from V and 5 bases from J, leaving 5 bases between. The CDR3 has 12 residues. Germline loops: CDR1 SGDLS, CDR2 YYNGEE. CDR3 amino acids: CASSVPGDTQYF. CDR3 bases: TGTGCCAGCAGCGTACCGGGAGATACGCAGTATTTT.